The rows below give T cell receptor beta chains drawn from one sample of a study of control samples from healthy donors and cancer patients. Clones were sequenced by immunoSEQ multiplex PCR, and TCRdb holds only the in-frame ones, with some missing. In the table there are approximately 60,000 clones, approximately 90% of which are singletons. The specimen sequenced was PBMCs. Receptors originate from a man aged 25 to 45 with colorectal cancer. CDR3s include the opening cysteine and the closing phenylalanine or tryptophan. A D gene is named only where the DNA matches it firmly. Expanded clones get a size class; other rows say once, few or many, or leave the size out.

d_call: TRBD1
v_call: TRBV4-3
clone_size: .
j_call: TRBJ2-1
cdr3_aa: CASSQNPDRRFRDEQFF
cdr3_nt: TGCGCCAGCAGCCAAAACCCGGACAGGAGATTTAGGGATGAGCAGTTCTTC

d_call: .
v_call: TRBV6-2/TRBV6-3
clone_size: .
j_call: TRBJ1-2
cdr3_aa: CASSSRIGGLSYTF
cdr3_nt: TGTGCCAGCAGTTCTAGGATCGGAGGTTTGAGCTACACCTTC

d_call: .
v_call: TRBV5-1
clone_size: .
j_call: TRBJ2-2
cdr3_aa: CASKTNGGTGELFF
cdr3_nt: TGCGCCAGCAAAACCAACGGGGGTACCGGGGAGCTGTTTTTT

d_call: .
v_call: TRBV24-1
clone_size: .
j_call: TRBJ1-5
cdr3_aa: CATSDPGADQPQHF
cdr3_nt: TGTGCCACCAGTGATCCAGGGGCGGATCAGCCCCAGCATTTT

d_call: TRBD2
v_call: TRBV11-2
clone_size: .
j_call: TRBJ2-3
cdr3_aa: CASSLESGGANTDTQYF
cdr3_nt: TGTGCCAGCAGCTTAGAGAGCGGGGGGGCTAATACAGATACGCAGTATTTT

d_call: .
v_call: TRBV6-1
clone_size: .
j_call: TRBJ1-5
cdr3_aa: CASSDRQGRQPQHF
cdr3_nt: TGTGCCAGCAGTGACAGGCAGGGTAGGCAGCCCCAGCATTTT

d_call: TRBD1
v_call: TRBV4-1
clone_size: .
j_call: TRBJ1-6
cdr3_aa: CASSQRQGAPSYNSPLHF
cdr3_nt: TGCGCCAGCAGCCAGAGACAGGGGGCGCCCTCCTATAATTCACCCCTCCACTTT

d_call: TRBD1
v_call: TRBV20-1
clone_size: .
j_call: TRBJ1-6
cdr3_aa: CSASRDREHNSPLHF
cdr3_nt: TGCAGTGCTAGTAGGGACAGGGAACATAATTCACCCCTCCACTTT

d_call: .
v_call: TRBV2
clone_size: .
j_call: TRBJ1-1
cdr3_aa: CASGQTGWGTEAFF
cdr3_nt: TGTGCCAGCGGCCAAACAGGGTGGGGAACTGAAGCTTTCTTT

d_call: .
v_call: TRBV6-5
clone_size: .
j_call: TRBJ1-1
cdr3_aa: CASSYGVGSEAFF
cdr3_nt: TGTGCCAGCAGTTATGGGGTCGGAAGTGAAGCTTTCTTT

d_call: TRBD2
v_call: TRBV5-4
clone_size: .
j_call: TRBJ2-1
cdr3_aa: CASRKTSGGANEQFF
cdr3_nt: TGTGCCAGCAGGAAGACTAGCGGGGGGGCTAATGAGCAGTTCTTC

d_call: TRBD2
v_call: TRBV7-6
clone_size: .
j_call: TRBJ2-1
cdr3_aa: CASSAGAGGGAYEQFF
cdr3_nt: TGTGCCAGCAGCGCAGGAGCGGGCGGGGGGGCCTATGAGCAGTTCTTC

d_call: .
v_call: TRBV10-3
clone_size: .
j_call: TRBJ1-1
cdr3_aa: CATSRGTMNTEAFF
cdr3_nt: TGTGCCACTTCACGGGGGACCATGAACACTGAAGCTTTCTTT

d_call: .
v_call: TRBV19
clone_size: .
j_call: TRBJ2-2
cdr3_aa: CASSINTGELFF
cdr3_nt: TGTGCCAGTAGTATTAACACCGGGGAGCTGTTTTTT

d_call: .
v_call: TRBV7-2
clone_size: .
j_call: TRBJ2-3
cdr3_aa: CASSLAGGPGTDTQYF
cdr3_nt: TGTGCCAGCAGCTTAGCGGGGGGCCCTGGCACAGATACGCAGTATTTT

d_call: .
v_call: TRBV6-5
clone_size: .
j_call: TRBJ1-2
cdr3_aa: CASTRQVWEGYTF
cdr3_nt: TGTGCCAGCACCCGACAGGTTTGGGAGGGCTACACCTTC

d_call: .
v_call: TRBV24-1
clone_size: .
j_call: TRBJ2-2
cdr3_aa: CATSDPTGEDTGELFF
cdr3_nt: TGTGCCACCAGTGACCCCACAGGGGAGGACACCGGGGAGCTGTTTTTT

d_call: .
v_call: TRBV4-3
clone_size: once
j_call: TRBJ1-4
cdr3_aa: CASSQTYHGGNEKLFF
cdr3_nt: TGCGCCAGCAGCCAAACGTACCACGGTGGTAATGAAAAACTGTTTTTT

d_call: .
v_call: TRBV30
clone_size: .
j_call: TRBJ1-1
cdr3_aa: CAWSVGFGAANTEAFF
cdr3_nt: TGTGCCTGGAGTGTAGGTTTTGGGGCAGCGAACACTGAAGCTTTCTTT

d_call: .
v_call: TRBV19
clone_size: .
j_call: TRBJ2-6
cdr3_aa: CASSVHRGGAGANVLTF
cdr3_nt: TGTGCCAGTAGTGTCCACAGGGGGGGGGCCGGGGCCAACGTCCTGACTTTC

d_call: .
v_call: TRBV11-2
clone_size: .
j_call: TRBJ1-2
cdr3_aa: CASSSSRGGGSYGYTF
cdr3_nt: TGTGCCAGCAGCTCGTCCCGCGGGGGCGGAAGCTATGGCTACACCTTC

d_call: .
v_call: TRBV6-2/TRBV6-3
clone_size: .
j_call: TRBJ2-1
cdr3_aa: CASSYSSDGVIEDNEQFF
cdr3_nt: TGTGCCAGCAGTTACTCGAGTGATGGGGTCATAGAGGACAATGAGCAGTTCTTC

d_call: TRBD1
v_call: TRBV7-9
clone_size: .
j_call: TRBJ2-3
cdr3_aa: CASSLDRATGDTQYF
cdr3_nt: TGTGCCAGCAGCTTAGACAGGGCGACAGGGGATACGCAGTATTTT

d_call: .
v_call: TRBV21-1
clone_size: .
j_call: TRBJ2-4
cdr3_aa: CASSKSSQEAKNIQYF
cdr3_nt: TGTGCCAGCAGCAAATCAAGCCAAGAAGCCAAAAACATTCAGTACTTC

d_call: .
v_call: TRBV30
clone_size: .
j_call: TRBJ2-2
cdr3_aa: CAWSVAGGTGELFF
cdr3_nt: TGTGCCTGGAGTGTGGCAGGGGGGACCGGGGAGCTGTTTTTT

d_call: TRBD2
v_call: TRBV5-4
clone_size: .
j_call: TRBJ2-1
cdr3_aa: CASSLSGGAYNEQFF
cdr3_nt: TGTGCCAGCAGCTTGTCGGGGGGAGCCTACAATGAGCAGTTCTTC

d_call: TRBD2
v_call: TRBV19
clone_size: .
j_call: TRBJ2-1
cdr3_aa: CASKTLKRGDTQEFF
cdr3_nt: TGTGCCAGTAAAACCCTGAAGCGGGGGGATACACAGGAGTTCTTC

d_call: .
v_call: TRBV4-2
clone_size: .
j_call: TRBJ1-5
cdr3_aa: CASSQDRGVQPQHF
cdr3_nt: TGTGCCAGCAGCCAAGATCGGGGTGTTCAGCCCCAGCATTTT

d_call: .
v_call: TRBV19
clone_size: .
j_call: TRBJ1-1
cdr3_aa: CASEGTEAFF
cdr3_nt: TGTGCGTCGGAGGGCACTGAAGCTTTCTTT

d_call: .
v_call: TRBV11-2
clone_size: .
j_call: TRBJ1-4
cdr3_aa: CASSLEGLGEKLFF
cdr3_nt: TGTGCCAGCAGCTTAGAGGGTCTAGGGGAAAAACTGTTTTTT

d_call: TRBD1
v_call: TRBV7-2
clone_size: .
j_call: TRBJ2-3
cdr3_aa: CASGQTGATDTQYF
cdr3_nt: TGTGCCAGCGGCCAGACAGGGGCCACAGATACGCAGTATTTT

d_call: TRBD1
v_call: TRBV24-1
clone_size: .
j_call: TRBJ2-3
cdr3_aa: CATSKTGGADTQYF
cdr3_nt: TGTGCCACCAGTAAGACAGGGGGAGCAGATACGCAGTATTTT

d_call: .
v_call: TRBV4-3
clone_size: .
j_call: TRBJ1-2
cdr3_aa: CASSQDFAGPNYGYTF
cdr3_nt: TGCGCCAGCAGCCAAGATTTTGCAGGGCCCAACTATGGCTACACCTTC

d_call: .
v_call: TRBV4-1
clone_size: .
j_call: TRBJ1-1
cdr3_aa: CASSHPGPENTEAFF
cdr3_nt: TGCGCCAGCAGCCACCCGGGACCTGAGAACACTGAAGCTTTCTTT

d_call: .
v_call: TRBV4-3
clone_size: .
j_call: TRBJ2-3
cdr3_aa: CASSQGVESTDTQYF
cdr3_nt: TGCGCCAGCAGCCAAGGAGTGGAAAGCACAGATACGCAGTATTTT

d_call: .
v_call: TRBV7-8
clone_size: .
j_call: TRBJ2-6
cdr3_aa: CASSLAIPGRGNSGANVLTF
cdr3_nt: TGTGCCAGCAGCTTAGCGATCCCAGGCAGAGGGAACTCTGGGGCCAACGTCCTGACTTTC

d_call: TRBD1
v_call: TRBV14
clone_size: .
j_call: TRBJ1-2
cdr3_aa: CASSQQGAYGYTF
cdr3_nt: TGTGCCAGCAGCCAACAGGGGGCGTATGGCTACACCTTC

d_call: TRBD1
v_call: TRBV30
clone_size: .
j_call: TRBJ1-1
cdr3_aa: CAWSPPLDRTNTEAFF
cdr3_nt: TGTGCCTGGAGTCCTCCTTTGGACAGGACGAACACTGAAGCTTTCTTT

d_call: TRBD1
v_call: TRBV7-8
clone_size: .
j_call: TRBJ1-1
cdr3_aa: CASSWGDRLMNTEAFF
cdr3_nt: TGTGCCAGCAGCTGGGGGGACAGGCTAATGAACACTGAAGCTTTCTTT

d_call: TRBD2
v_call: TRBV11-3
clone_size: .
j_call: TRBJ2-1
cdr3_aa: CASSLDGTSGLSSYNEQFF
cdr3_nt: TGTGCCAGCAGCTTAGATGGGACTAGTGGTCTGAGCTCCTACAATGAGCAGTTCTTC

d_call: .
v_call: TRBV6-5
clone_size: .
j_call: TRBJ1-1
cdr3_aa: CASRGGGEAFF
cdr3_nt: TGTGCCAGCAGGGGAGGAGGTGAAGCTTTCTTT

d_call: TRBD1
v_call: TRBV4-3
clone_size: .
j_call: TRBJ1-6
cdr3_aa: CASSRQGFGNSPLHF
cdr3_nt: TGCGCCAGCAGCCGACAGGGGTTTGGTAATTCACCCCTCCACTTT

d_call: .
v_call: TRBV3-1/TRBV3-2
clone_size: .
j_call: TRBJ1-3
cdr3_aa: CASSKLREGNTIYF
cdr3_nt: TGTGCCAGCTCCAAACTCCGGGAGGGAAACACCATATATTTT

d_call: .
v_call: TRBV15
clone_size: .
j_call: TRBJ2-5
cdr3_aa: CATSRESRLEETQYF
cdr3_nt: TGTGCCACCAGCAGAGAATCTCGCTTAGAAGAGACCCAGTACTTC

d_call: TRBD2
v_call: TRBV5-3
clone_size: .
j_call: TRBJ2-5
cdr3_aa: CARSLVPGEGETQYF
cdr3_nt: TGTGCCAGAAGCTTGGTACCGGGGGAGGGAGAGACCCAGTACTTC

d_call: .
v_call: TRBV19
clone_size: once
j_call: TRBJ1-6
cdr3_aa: CASGFSNSPLHF
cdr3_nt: TGTGCCAGTGGTTTCTCCAATTCACCCCTCCACTTT

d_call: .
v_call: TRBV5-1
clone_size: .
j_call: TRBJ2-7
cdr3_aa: CASSLVPEGYEQYF
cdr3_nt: TGCGCCAGCAGCTTGGTGCCCGAGGGCTACGAGCAGTACTTC

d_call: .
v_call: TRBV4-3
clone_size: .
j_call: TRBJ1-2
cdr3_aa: CASSQDPGDYGYTF
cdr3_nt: TGCGCCAGCAGCCAAGATCCAGGGGACTATGGCTACACCTTC

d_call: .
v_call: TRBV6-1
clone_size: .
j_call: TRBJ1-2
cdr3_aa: CASSEPLYGYTF
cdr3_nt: TGTGCCAGCAGTGAACCGCTGTATGGCTACACCTTC

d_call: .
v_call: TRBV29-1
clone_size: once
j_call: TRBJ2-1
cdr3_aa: CSVGDRSSNEQFF
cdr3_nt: TGCAGCGTTGGGGATAGGAGTTCCAATGAGCAGTTCTTC